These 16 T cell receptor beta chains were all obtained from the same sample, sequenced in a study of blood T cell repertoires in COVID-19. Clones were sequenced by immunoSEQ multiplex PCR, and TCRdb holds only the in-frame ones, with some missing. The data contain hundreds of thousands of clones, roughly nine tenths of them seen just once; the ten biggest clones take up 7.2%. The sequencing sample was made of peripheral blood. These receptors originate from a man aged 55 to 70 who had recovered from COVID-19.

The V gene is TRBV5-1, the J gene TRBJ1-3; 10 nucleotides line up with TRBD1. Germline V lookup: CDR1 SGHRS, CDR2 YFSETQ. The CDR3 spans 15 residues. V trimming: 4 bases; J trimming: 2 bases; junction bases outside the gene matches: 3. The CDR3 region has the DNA TGCGCCAGCAGCCCCGGGACAGGGGCTGGAAACACCATATATTTT. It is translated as CASSPGTGAGNTIYF.

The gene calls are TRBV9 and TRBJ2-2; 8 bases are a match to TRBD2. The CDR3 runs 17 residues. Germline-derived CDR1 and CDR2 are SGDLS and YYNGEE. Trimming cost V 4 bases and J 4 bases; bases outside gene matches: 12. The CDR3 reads CASSPMTSESSTGELFF. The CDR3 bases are TGTGCCAGCAGCCCCATGACTAGCGAGAGCTCCACCGGGGAGCTGTTTTTT.

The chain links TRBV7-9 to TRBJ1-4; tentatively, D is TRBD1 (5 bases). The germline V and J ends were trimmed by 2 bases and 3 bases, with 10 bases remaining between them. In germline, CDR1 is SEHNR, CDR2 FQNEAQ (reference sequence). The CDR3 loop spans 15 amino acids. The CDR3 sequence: CASSLLGRSNEKLFF. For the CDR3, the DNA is TGTGCCAGCAGCTTACTGGGGCGATCTAATGAAAAACTGTTTTTT.

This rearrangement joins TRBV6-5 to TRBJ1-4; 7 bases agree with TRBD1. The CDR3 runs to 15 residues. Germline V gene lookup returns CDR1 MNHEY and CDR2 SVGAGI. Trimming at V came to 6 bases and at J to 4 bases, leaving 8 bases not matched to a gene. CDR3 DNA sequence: TGTGCCAGCAGGGCTTGGACAGGAGGTAATGAAAAACTGTTTTTT. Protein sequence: CASRAWTGGNEKLFF.

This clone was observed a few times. CDR3 amino acids: CASSQDLTEGNTIYF. The CDR3 DNA reads as TGTGCCAGCAGCCAAGATCTGACAGAAGGAAACACCATATATTTT. The chain employs TRBV4-2 and TRBJ1-3; D is perhaps TRBD1 (5 bases). V was trimmed by 0 bases and J by 4 bases, leaving 10 bases between them. CDR1 and CDR2 from the germline V gene are LGHNA and YNFKEQ. The CDR3 loop spans 15 amino acids.

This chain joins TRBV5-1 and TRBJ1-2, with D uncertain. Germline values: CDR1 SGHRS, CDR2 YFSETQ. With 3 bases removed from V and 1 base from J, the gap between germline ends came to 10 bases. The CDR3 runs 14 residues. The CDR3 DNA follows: TGCGCCAGCAGCTGGGCGGGTTATAACTATGGCTACACCTTC. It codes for CASSWAGYNYGYTF.

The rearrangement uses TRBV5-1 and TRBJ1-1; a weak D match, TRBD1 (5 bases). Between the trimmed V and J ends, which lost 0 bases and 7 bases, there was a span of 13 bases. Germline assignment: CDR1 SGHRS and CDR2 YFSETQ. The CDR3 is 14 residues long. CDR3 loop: CASSLEIWGVEAFF. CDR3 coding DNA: TGCGCCAGCAGCTTGGAGATTTGGGGGGTTGAAGCTTTCTTT.

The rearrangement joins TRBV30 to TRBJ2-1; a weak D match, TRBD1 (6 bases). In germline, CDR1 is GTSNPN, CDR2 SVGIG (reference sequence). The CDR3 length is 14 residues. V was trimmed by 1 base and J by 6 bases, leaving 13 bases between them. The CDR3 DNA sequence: TGTGCCTGGAGTGAAGGGGGTTGGGTCAATGAGCAGTTCTTC. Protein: CAWSEGGWVNEQFF.

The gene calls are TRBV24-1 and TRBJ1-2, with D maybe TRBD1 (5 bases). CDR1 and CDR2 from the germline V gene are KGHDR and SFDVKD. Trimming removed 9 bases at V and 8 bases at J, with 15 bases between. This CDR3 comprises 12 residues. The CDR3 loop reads CATSPGERGYTF. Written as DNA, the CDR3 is TGTGCCACCTCCCCGGGGGAACGCGGCTACACCTTC.

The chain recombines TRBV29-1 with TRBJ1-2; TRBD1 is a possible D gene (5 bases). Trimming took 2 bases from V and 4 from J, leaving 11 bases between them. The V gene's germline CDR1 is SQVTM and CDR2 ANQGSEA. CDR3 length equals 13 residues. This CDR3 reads CSVEFAGGYGYTF. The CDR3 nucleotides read TGCAGCGTTGAATTTGCCGGGGGCTATGGCTACACCTTC.

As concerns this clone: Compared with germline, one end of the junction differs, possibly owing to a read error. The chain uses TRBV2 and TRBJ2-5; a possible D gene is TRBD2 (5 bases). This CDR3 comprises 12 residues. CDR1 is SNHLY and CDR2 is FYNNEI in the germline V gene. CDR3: CASRVFLDRENF. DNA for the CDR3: TGTGCCAGCAGAGTCTTTTTGGATCGGGAAAACTTC.

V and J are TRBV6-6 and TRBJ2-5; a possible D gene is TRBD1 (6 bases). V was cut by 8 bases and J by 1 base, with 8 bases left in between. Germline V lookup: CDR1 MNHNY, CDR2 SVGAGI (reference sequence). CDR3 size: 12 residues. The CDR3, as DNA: TGTGCCAGCTCACAGGGCCAAGAGACCCAGTACTTC. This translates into CASSQGQETQYF.

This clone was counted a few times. For the CDR3, the DNA is TGTGCCAGCAGCTTGAATCGGGGAAGTCATGGCTACACCTTC. This codes for CASSLNRGSHGYTF. The gene calls are TRBV5-6 and TRBJ1-2, with no clear D. The CDR3 sequence is 14 residues long. The V gene lost 1 base and the J gene lost 6 bases, with 13 bases spanning the gap. Per germline, CDR1 SGHDT and CDR2 YYEEEE.

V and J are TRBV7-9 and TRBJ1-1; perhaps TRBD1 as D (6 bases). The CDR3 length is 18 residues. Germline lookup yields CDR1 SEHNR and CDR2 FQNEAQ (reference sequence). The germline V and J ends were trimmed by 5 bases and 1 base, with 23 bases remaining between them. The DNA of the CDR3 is TGTGCCAGCAGCCCAATGCGGGGGGGCATGGGGCCGAACACTGAAGCTTTCTTT. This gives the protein CASSPMRGGMGPNTEAFF.

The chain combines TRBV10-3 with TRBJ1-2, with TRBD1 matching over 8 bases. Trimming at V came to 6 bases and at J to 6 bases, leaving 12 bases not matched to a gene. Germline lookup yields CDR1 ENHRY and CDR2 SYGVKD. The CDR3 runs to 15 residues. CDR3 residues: CAIRETGTGVNGYTF. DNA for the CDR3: TGTGCCATCAGAGAGACCGGGACAGGTGTGAATGGCTACACCTTC.

CDR3 coding DNA: TGTGCCAGCAGTTACGGGAACAGGGCTCCAGATACGCAGTATTTT. This codes for CASSYGNRAPDTQYF. J is TRBJ2-3 and V is TRBV6-5, with D possibly TRBD1 on 6 matching bases. CDR1 MNHEY and CDR2 SVGAGI come from the germline V gene. Deletions cut 2 bases from V and 4 bases from J, with 13 bases between. The CDR3 has 15 amino acids.